Listed below are T cell receptor beta chains from one sample, sequenced in a study of blood T cell repertoires in COVID-19. Using immunoSEQ multiplex PCR, the repertoire was profiled, and TCRdb retains in-frame clones only, with some absent. The sample carries under 300,000 clones, 85% recorded once. The source material was peripheral blood. The receptors were sampled from a woman aged 55-75 years with active or convalescent COVID-19. Each CDR3 is given with its conserved first and last residue. Expanded clones are given a class, and other clones once, few, many or no size at all.

TRBV6-5	TRBJ1-1	once	CASSSPGTGNTEAFF
TRBV10-2	TRBJ2-3	.	CASQRGPSTDTQYF
TRBV29-1	TRBJ2-5	.	CSVDKLVGETQYF
TRBV3-1/TRBV3-2	TRBJ1-3	.	CASSPFPTGQGNTIYF
TRBV2	TRBJ1-3	.	CASSELYSGNTIYF
TRBV5-6	TRBJ2-7	.	CASSLGLAVYEQYF
TRBV7-3	TRBJ1-2	.	CASSVDSLGGYTF
TRBV29-1	TRBJ2-3	.	CSVRGSASTDTQYF
TRBV7-9	TRBJ2-1	.	CASSGYRGSSYNEQFF
TRBV20-1	TRBJ2-7	.	CSARVTYEQYF
TRBV6-4	TRBJ2-3	.	CASSLTSGGPDTQYF
TRBV9	TRBJ2-1	once	CASSVGTSGRVVGNEQFF
TRBV28	TRBJ1-3	.	CASILGGAAWAGNTIYF
TRBV27	TRBJ2-3	.	CATGTLGADTQYF
TRBV6-5	TRBJ2-5	.	CASNLNRDRETQYF
TRBV5-1	TRBJ1-2	.	CASSLGQGIYYGYTF
TRBV19	TRBJ2-3	once	CASRGLSGGAPDTQYF
TRBV28	TRBJ1-6	.	CASSFFETGGSPLHF
TRBV18	TRBJ2-5	.	CASSPPKAGGETQYF
TRBV9	TRBJ2-5	.	CASSTRLAGAVQETQYF
TRBV3-1/TRBV3-2	TRBJ2-5	.	CASSLKRAHFAETQYF
TRBV5-5	TRBJ2-1	.	CASSFPLIGSNRDEQFF
TRBV4-1	TRBJ2-7	once	CASSQGPSSYEQYF
TRBV7-2	TRBJ1-6	.	CASSSPDRDRAPLHF
TRBV5-4	TRBJ2-1	.	CASSRGLAGNSYNEQFF
TRBV28	TRBJ2-2	few	CASSPDRGMAGELFF
TRBV2	TRBJ2-5	.	CASSEESGGGETQYF
TRBV11-2	TRBJ2-1	few	CASSSPRGSGRYEFF
TRBV27	TRBJ1-2	few	CASSRSRGLYGYTF
TRBV20-1	TRBJ1-1	.	CSASKRFGTRPTMNTEAFF
TRBV19	TRBJ1-5	.	CASTPQGDGQPQHF
TRBV7-8	TRBJ1-1	.	CASSYRGLNTEAFF
TRBV11-3	TRBJ2-3	.	CASSQRGRWRDRWEDTQYF
TRBV19	TRBJ2-7	.	CASSMSSGGDYEQYF
TRBV3-1/TRBV3-2	TRBJ1-2	.	CASSQSGAGYGYTF